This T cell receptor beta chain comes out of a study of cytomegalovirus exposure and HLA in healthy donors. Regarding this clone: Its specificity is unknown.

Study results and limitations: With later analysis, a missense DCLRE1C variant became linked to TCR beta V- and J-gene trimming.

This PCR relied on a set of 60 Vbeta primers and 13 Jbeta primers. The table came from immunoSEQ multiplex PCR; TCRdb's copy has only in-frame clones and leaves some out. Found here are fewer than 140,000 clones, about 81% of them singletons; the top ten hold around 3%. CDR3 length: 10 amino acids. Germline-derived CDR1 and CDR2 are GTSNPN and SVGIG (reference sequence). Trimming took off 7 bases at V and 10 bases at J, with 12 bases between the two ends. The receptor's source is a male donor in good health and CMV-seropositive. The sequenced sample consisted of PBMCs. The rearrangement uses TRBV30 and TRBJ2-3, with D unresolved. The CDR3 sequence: CALSRESQYF. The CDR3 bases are TGTGCCTTGAGCCGAGAATCGCAGTATTTT.